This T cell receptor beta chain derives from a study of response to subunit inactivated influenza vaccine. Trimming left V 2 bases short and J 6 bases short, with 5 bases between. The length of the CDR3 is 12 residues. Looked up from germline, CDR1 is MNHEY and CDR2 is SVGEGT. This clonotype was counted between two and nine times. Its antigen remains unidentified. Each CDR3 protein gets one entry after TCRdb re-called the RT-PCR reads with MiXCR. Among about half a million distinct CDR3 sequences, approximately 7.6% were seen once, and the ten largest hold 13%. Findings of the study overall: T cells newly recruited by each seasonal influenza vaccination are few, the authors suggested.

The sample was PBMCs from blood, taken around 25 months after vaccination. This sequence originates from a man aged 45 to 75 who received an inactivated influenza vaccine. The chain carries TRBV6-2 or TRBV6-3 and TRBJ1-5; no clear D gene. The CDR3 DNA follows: TGTGCCAGCAGTTACGCTCTTCAGCCCCAGCATTTT. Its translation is CASSYALQPQHF.